Presented here are 2 T cell receptor beta chains from one specimen sequenced in a study of blood T cell repertoires in COVID-19. Sequencing used immunoSEQ multiplex PCR; TCRdb keeps in-frame clones, though not all of them. The repertoire has approximately 440,000 clones, about nine tenths of them found once; the top ten carry 0.6%. Material: PBMCs or T cells enriched from blood (not recorded which). These TCRs come from a man between 18 and 35 years old who had recovered from COVID-19.

The rearrangement uses TRBV5-4 and TRBJ1-3; 8 nucleotides align to TRBD1. Trimming at V came to 2 bases and at J to 2 bases, leaving 6 bases not matched to a gene. This CDR3 region has 16 residues. Germline CDR1 reads SGHNT; CDR2 reads YYREEE (reference sequence). The CDR3 coding sequence is TGTGCCAGCAGCTTTTACCAGGGGGCGGCTGGAAACACCATATATTTT. Protein product: CASSFYQGAAGNTIYF.

The genes are TRBV30 and TRBJ2-5; 13 nucleotides match TRBD2. The germline CDR1 and CDR2 sequences are GTSNPN and SVGIG (reference sequence). This CDR3 has 14 residues. After removal of 2 bases from V and 4 bases from J, the junction contained 1 base not matched to a gene. The CDR3 region has the DNA TGTGCCTGGAGTCGACTAGCGGGAGGAGAGACCCAGTACTTC. Its translation is CAWSRLAGGETQYF. The full variable domain, with the rest looked up from reference TRBV30 and TRBJ2-5, is SQTIHQWPATLVQPVGSPLSLECTVEGTSNPNLYWYRQAAGRGLQLLFYSVGIGQISSEVPQNLSASRPQDRQFILSSKKLLLSDSGFYLCAWSRLAGGETQYFGPGTRLLVL.